The 20 T cell receptor beta chains in this list originate from one sample, sequenced in a study of blood T cell repertoires in COVID-19. The table came from immunoSEQ multiplex PCR; TCRdb's copy has only in-frame clones and leaves some out. The sample lists over 65,000 clones; more than 75% were seen once. Sequencing was performed on peripheral blood. The receptor source for this set is a human donor in a cohort sampled during active COVID-19.

CDR3 in amino acids: CASSYSAGGTEAFF. CDR3 in DNA: TGTGCCAGCAGTTACTCGGCAGGGGGGACTGAAGCTTTCTTT. V gene TRBV6-5 combines with J gene TRBJ1-1; 7 positions match TRBD1. From germline, CDR1 is MNHEY and CDR2 SVGAGI. The CDR3 runs 14 residues. V dropped 0 bases and J dropped 5; count of bases not matched to a gene: 3.

This chain links TRBV3-1 (or the pseudogene TRBV3-2) with TRBJ2-3; no clear D. The germline V gene has CDR1 LGHDT and CDR2 YNNKEL (reference sequence). V lost 1 base, J lost 8 bases, and 10 bases lay in between. CDR3 size: 13 residues. CDR3 bases: TGTGCCAGCAGCCAAGGGTCGCGTAGTACGCAGTATTTT. It translates to CASSQGSRSTQYF.

The CDR3 nucleotides read TGTGCCAGCAGCTTTCGACGGGACTCTGGGGCCAACGTCCTGACTTTC. Amino acids: CASSFRRDSGANVLTF. This chain uses TRBV5-4 with TRBJ2-6; D might be TRBD2 (5 bases). Trimming took 2 bases from V and 0 from J, leaving 9 bases between them. The CDR3 runs to 16 residues. The germline gives CDR1 SGHNT, CDR2 YYREEE (reference sequence).

The V gene is TRBV5-4, the J gene TRBJ2-7; tentative D call: TRBD2 (5 bases). The CDR3 spans 15 residues. Germline assignment: CDR1 SGHNT and CDR2 YYREEE (reference sequence). Trimming shortened V by 4 bases and J by 6 bases, and 20 bases separated the two germline ends. The CDR3 sequence: CASSPDTRAASEQYF. CDR3 bases: TGTGCCAGCAGCCCAGACACTAGGGCCGCCTCCGAGCAGTACTTC.

The chain combines TRBV19 with TRBJ1-2, with D perhaps TRBD1 (5 bases). Germline CDR1 and CDR2: LNHDA and SQIVND (reference sequence). The CDR3 sequence is 15 residues long. V lost 0 bases and J lost 2, with 10 bases in between. In DNA form, the CDR3 reads TGTGCCAGTAGTATAGATTCAGACAGCAACTATGGCTACACCTTC. This encodes CASSIDSDSNYGYTF.

V and J are TRBV13 and TRBJ2-3; tentative D call: TRBD1 (6 bases). V shed 5 bases and J shed 3 bases, with 15 bases lying between them. The CDR3 sequence is 15 residues long. Germline CDR1 reads PRHDT; CDR2 reads FYEKMQ (reference sequence). In DNA form, the CDR3 reads TGTGCCAGCAGCCAATACAGGGTGGGTACAGATACGCAGTATTTT. Amino acids: CASSQYRVGTDTQYF. Combining the CDR3 with reference TRBV13 and TRBJ2-3 gives the whole variable domain AAGVIQSPRHLIKEKRETATLKCYPIPRHDTVYWYQQGPGQDPQFLISFYEKMQSDKGSIPDRFSAQQFSDYHSELNMSSLELGDSALYFCASSQYRVGTDTQYFGPGTRLTVL.

The chain carries TRBV25-1 and TRBJ2-5; TRBD1 matches 9 bases. CDR1 and CDR2 (germline): MGHDK, SYGVNS. V was clipped by 6 bases and J by 5 bases; unmatched bases: 7. This CDR3 is built from 14 residues. DNA of the CDR3: TGTGCCAGCAGCAACACAGGGGGCATCGAGACCCAGTACTTC. Protein: CASSNTGGIETQYF.

The J gene is TRBJ2-5, the V gene TRBV30, with a possible D match to TRBD2 (5 bases). V gave up 4 bases and J gave up 3 bases, with 12 bases separating them. Germline V gene data show CDR1 as GTSNPN and CDR2 as SVGIG (reference sequence). The CDR3 sequence is 13 residues long. Written as DNA, the CDR3 is TGTGCCTGGATGGACTTCGGGGAAGAGACCCAGTACTTC. Its protein is CAWMDFGEETQYF.

This chain links TRBV4-1 with TRBJ2-3; the match to TRBD2 covers 7 bases. Germline assignment: CDR1 MGHRA and CDR2 YSYEKL. The CDR3 length is 16 residues. Trimming removed 1 base from V and 1 base from J; junction bases left unmatched: 5. CDR3 in amino acids: CASSQVAGAGTDTQYF. The CDR3 region has the DNA TGCGCCAGCAGCCAAGTGGCGGGAGCGGGCACAGATACGCAGTATTTT.

The genes are TRBV29-1 and TRBJ1-1; the D gene is possibly TRBD1 (5 bases). With 2 bases removed from V and 5 bases from J, the gap between germline ends came to 24 bases. CDR3 length: 17 amino acids. Germline CDR1 SQVTM, CDR2 ANQGSEA. This chain's CDR3 is CSVELGGSGRVGTEAFF. Written as DNA, the CDR3 is TGCAGCGTTGAATTGGGGGGAAGCGGGAGGGTTGGAACTGAAGCTTTCTTT.

This rearrangement joins TRBV28 to TRBJ1-2; 8 bases line up with TRBD1. Germline V gene lookup returns CDR1 MDHEN and CDR2 SYDVKM. After removal of 4 bases from V and 3 bases from J, the junction contained 1 base not matched to a gene. The CDR3 length is 13 residues. For the CDR3, the DNA is TGTGCCAGCAGTTGGGGACAGGACTATGGCTACACCTTC. Translation: CASSWGQDYGYTF.

This chain links TRBV10-3 with TRBJ1-1; the D gene is possibly TRBD1 (6 bases). This CDR3 is 13 amino acids long. The ends were cut back, 6 bases at V and 2 bases at J, with 10 bases in the middle. The V gene's germline CDR1 is ENHRY and CDR2 SYGVKD. CDR3 DNA sequence: TGTGCCATCAGGGACAGCTTCAACACTGAAGCTTTCTTT. This translates into CAIRDSFNTEAFF.

The chain employs TRBV2 and TRBJ2-7; TRBD2 matches 9 bases. Looked up from germline, CDR1 is SNHLY and CDR2 is FYNNEI. Trimming cost V 8 bases and J 7 bases; bases outside gene matches: 15. The CDR3 spans 15 residues. The CDR3 coding sequence is TGTGCCAGCCGGGACACCCCTAGCGGGATAGCGGAGCAGTACTTC. This gives the protein CASRDTPSGIAEQYF. Full variable domain (missing parts from reference TRBV2 and TRBJ2-7): EPEVTQTPSHQVTQMGQEVILRCVPISNHLYFYWYRQILGQKVEFLVSFYNNEISEKSEIFDDQFSVERPDGSNFTLKIRSTKLEDSAMYFCASRDTPSGIAEQYFGPGTRLTVT.

The chain combines TRBV7-6 with TRBJ2-3; D perhaps matches TRBD2 (6 bases). CDR1 and CDR2 from the germline V gene are SGHVS and FNYEAQ. The CDR3 contains 17 residues. V was clipped by 5 bases and J by 0 bases, with 18 bases between them. The CDR3 DNA is TGTGCCAGCAGCCCCCCCCCGGGACTCCGTAGCACAGATACGCAGTATTTT. The encoded protein is CASSPPPGLRSTDTQYF.

The chain carries TRBV30 and TRBJ2-3; 13 bases are a match to TRBD2. The germline V gene encodes CDR1 GTSNPN and CDR2 SVGIG (reference sequence). The CDR3 totals 16 residues. V shed 1 base, J shed 7 bases, and the junction held 8 bases outside the gene matches. CDR3 sequence (DNA): TGTGCCTGGAGTGCCTTACTAGCGGGAGGGCCTTATACGCAGTATTTT. Translation: CAWSALLAGGPYTQYF.

About this clone: This specimen includes other DNA sequences encoding the same CDR3. For the CDR3, the DNA is TGTGCCACCAGTGAATCCGGGACAGGGGGTTGGGAGACCCAGTACTTC. Protein product: CATSESGTGGWETQYF. The chain couples TRBV24-1 to TRBJ2-5; 11 bases align to TRBD1. Trimming took 4 bases from V and 5 from J; bases not matched to a gene: 8. CDR1 and CDR2 (germline): KGHDR, SFDVKD. The CDR3 is 16 amino acids.

This chain uses TRBV5-5 with TRBJ1-1; D not resolved. V shed 0 bases and J shed 2 bases, with 8 bases lying between them. Germline values: CDR1 SGHKS, CDR2 YYEKEE (reference sequence). CDR3 length equals 14 residues. Here the CDR3 DNA reads TGTGCCAGCAGCTTGGGTCAGCGTAACACTGAAGCTTTCTTT. Protein: CASSLGQRNTEAFF. Together with reference TRBV5-5 and TRBJ1-1, the CDR3 gives the full variable domain: DAGVTQSPTHLIKTRGQQVTLRCSPISGHKSVSWYQQVLGQGPQFIFQYYEKEERGRGNFPDRFSARQFPNYSSELNVNALLLGDSALYLCASSLGQRNTEAFFGQGTRLTVV.

The V gene is TRBV13, the J gene TRBJ2-7; TRBD1 aligns across 8 bases. The germline V gene has CDR1 PRHDT and CDR2 FYEKMQ (reference sequence). CDR3 length: 15 amino acids. V was clipped by 5 bases and J by 2 bases; unmatched bases: 8. DNA for the CDR3: TGTGCCAGCAGCCCCTGGACAGGGAGCCCCTACGAGCAGTACTTC. Translated, it gives CASSPWTGSPYEQYF.

CDR3 region: CASSVEMGQGYGYTF. The CDR3 region has the DNA TGTGCCAGCAGCGTAGAGATGGGGCAGGGCTATGGCTACACCTTC. The chain recombines TRBV9 with TRBJ1-2; D possibly corresponds to TRBD1 (5 bases). The germline CDR1 and CDR2 sequences are SGDLS and YYNGEE. CDR3 length equals 15 residues. Trimming cost V 0 bases and J 4 bases, with 13 bases left between them.

The rearrangement uses TRBV7-9 and TRBJ2-2; 9 nucleotides line up with TRBD1. With V trimmed by 3 bases and J by 6 bases, 8 bases remained unmatched. Germline lookup yields CDR1 SEHNR and CDR2 FQNEAQ (reference sequence). The CDR3 length is 16 residues. The CDR3 DNA is TGTGCCAGCAGCTTCGGACAGGGGAAAGACGCCGGGGAGCTGTTTTTT. Amino acid sequence: CASSFGQGKDAGELFF.